These 5 T cell receptor beta chains were all obtained from the same sample, sequenced in a study of T cell responses to AZD1222 COVID-19 vaccine. The assay was immunoSEQ multiplex PCR, and TCRdb's table has in-frame clones only and misses some. The sample records 45,000 to 70,000 clones, around 86% being singletons. Sequencing used peripheral blood, obtained on day 0 of AZD1222 vaccination. The origin of the receptors is an adult in good health.

The chain employs TRBV6-5 and TRBJ2-5; D gene ambiguous. The CDR3 has 13 amino acids. Germline CDR1 reads MNHEY; CDR2 reads SVGAGI. V lost 5 bases, J lost 4 bases, and 11 bases lay in between. CDR3 amino acids: CASSPLVGETQYF. CDR3 bases: TGTGCCAGCAGTCCCCTTGTCGGAGAGACCCAGTACTTC.

The genes are TRBV6-5 and TRBJ2-5; 8 nucleotides line up with TRBD2. The CDR3 consists of 12 residues. CDR1 is MNHEY, CDR2 SVGAGI, per germline. The trim removed 7 bases at V and 7 bases at J, leaving 5 bases unmatched. The CDR3 is CASIGAGATQYF. CDR3 sequence (DNA): TGTGCCAGCATCGGAGCGGGGGCGACCCAGTACTTC.

This clone came up once. V and J are TRBV7-2 and TRBJ1-5, with D perhaps matching TRBD1 (5 bases). Germline assignment: CDR1 SGHTA and CDR2 FQGNSA. This CDR3 has 18 residues. Trimming took 2 bases from V and 0 from J, leaving 17 bases between them. Written as DNA, the CDR3 is TGTGCCAGCAGCTTAACTTCAGTCAGGGCGGTTAGCAATCAGCCCCAGCATTTT. Translation gives CASSLTSVRAVSNQPQHF.

This rearrangement joins TRBV6-1 to TRBJ2-3; D is possibly TRBD2 (5 bases). The germline gives CDR1 MNHNS, CDR2 SASEGT. The V and J ends lost 2 bases and 12 bases respectively, with 12 bases between them. CDR3 length: 12 residues. Here the CDR3 DNA reads TGTGCCAGCAGTGAAATAGCGCGCTATCAGTATTTT. This encodes CASSEIARYQYF.

The CDR3: CASSEEARGNSNQPQHF. The CDR3 nucleotides read TGTGCCAGCAGTGAAGAGGCGCGGGGGAATAGCAATCAGCCCCAGCATTTT. The chain combines TRBV6-1 with TRBJ1-5; the D gene is possibly TRBD1 (5 bases). V lost 1 base and J lost 0, with 13 bases in between. CDR3 size: 17 residues. Germline CDR1 reads MNHNS; CDR2 reads SASEGT.